This TCR beta chain is drawn from a study of T-cell memory formation after mild COVID-19 (dated by TCRdb to 2020 to 2022). The study in broad terms: TCR sequence clusters from the two donors were largely donor specific. Longitudinal TCRalpha and TCRbeta repertoire sequencing tracked T-cell clones expanding and contracting after mild COVID-19 in a couple of donors. Two young, previously healthy adult volunteers made up the cohort, one male and one female.

Paper-wide results and their limitations: SARS-CoV-2 specificity was not confirmed for the second-wave clones peaking on day 37. The detection of some responding clones in pre-infection memory suggests that pre-existing cross-reactive memory T cells joined the SARS-CoV-2 response. Only a couple of mild cases were covered by the study, and larger cohorts that include severe cases with pre-infection samples were considered necessary. From day 15 to 85, contracting clones showed balanced CD4/CD8 phenotypes, whereas a second wave of clones that expanded from day 15 to 37 leaned towards CD4+. Contracting CD4+ clones were located mainly in the CM and EM memory subsets, whereas CD8+ clones were found to be enriched in EMRA.

The table lists this clonotype with a few counts. Its recognized antigen is unknown. Base qualities were left out, and no much larger clone turns up one base away. PBMCs were isolated by Ficoll-Paque density gradient centrifugation. For sequencing, an Illumina NovaSeq 6000 was employed. cDNA libraries for TCRalpha and TCRbeta were prepared by 5'RACE using constant-segment primers, with sample barcodes and unique molecular identifiers added. Trizol reagent was used to extract RNA from every sample. Libraries were amplified in two PCR steps, with a second sample barcode and Illumina TruSeq adapters added in the second step. Libraries were sequenced on an Illumina NovaSeq with 2 x 150 bp paired-end reads. The authors' pipeline ran thus. With migec v1.2.7, reads were demultiplexed and then collapsed into UMI-guided consensus sequences. Using mixcr v2.1.11, UMI consensuses were aligned to TRA and TRB V and J templates and then assembled into clonotypes. Clonotypes were classified as expanded or contracted when called significant by both edgeR and NoisET, with noise models trained on biological replicates. For edgeR calls, a false discovery rate-adjusted p below 0.01 and a log2 fold-change threshold of 1 were applied. As an exploratory analysis of dynamics, max-normalized trajectories of the 1000 most abundant clonotypes were examined with PCA combined with hierarchical clustering. Separately sequenced CD4+ and CD8+ repertoires were used to assign the CD4 or CD8 phenotype of responding clones. In-frame beta chains were kept once TCRdb had trimmed the public reads at Q25 with fastp and called clones with MiXCR. Entries that share a CDR3 protein sequence are merged under the most common genes and DNA. It is TCRdb's table, rather than the study itself, that gives the V and J calls and clone size. The sample has under 650,000 distinct CDR3 sequences on record, more than 15% of them singletons. The ten largest clones add up to more than 10% of the sample.

CDR1 and CDR2, looked up from the germline V gene, are MNHNS and SASEGT. V is cut back by 0 bases and J by 1 base, with 2 bases in the junction unmatched. Including the terminal cysteine and phenylalanine, the CDR3 comprises 15 residues. The kept DNA is CDR3 alone, 45 bases in frame from the first base. Sequenced: PBMCs or a T cell subset sorted from them (not recorded which). This clonotype was obtained from an adult woman who had mild COVID-19 (a few samples of this study predate the infection). The sample titles of this study are shuffled in the database, so cell type and time point are left out; the donor was told from shared clones. The sequence joins TRBV6-1 to TRBJ2-7; 8 junctional bases match TRBD2. The DNA sequence reads TGTGCCAGCAGTGAAGCCAGCGGGGGATCCTACGAGCAGTACTTC. This sequence encodes CASSEASGGSYEQYF.